Detailed here is one TCR beta chain. This specimen belongs to a study of blood T cell repertoires in COVID-19. At the level of the study: Donors in the United States, Italy and Spain gave samples during acute or convalescent COVID-19. PBMCs, B-cell-depleted T cells, or T cells provided the cDNA or gDNA that made up the material.

Germline assignment: CDR1 LGHDT and CDR2 YNNKEL (reference sequence). Trimming took off 2 bases at V and 4 bases at J, with 14 bases between the two ends. CDR3 length equals 15 residues. Original analysis: Scientists estimated how many nucleated cells there were by amplifying reference gene primers. Measured with immunoSEQ multiplex PCR; TCRdb has only the in-frame clones, and not every one. That table supplies the V and J calls and clone size; D and trimming were determined from the DNA. The sample includes over 200,000 clones, over 65% of them seen just once. This clonotype originated in a woman of 80 years or more with acute or convalescent COVID-19. This chain uses TRBV3-1 (or the pseudogene TRBV3-2) with TRBJ1-2; no definite D call. The sequenced sample was peripheral blood. This chain's CDR3 is CASSQRQANAYGYTF. The DNA for the CDR3 is TGTGCCAGCAGCCAACGCCAGGCCAATGCCTATGGCTACACCTTC.